These 24 T cell receptor beta chains share one sample of origin, sequenced in a study of blood T cells in healthy people across ages (dated by TCRdb to the mid-2010s). Receptor libraries were prepared by 5' RACE. TCRdb lists the instrument as Illumina HiSeq 2500. A second PCR of 7 to 11 cycles was run with a J-beta primer mix and a sample-barcoded 5' primer. Through fastp at Q25 and MiXCR, TCRdb rebuilt clones from the public reads, retaining in-frame beta chains. Entries are consolidated by CDR3 protein sequence, retaining the most common genes and DNA. The sample table holds about 770,000 distinct CDR3 sequences, of which under 55% were seen once. About a fifth of the sample comes from the top ten. Material for sequencing was blood. Receptors were obtained from a man aged 55-75 years in good health.

This clonotype has more than one count but fewer than ten. The chain couples TRBV29-1 to TRBJ1-2, with TRBD1 as a possible D gene (5 bases). V lost 4 bases to trimming and J lost 1 base, with 7 bases between them. The CDR3 is 12 amino acids. Germline loops: CDR1 SQVTM, CDR2 ANQGSEA. This chain's CDR3 is CSVGQFNYGYTF. The CDR3 bases are TGCAGCGTTGGACAGTTTAACTATGGCTACACCTTC. Together with reference TRBV29-1 and TRBJ1-2, the CDR3 gives the full variable domain: SAVISQKPSRDICQRGTSLTIQCQVDSQVTMMFWYRQQPGQSLTLIATANQGSEATYESGFVIDKFPISRPNLTFSTLTVSNMSPEDSSIYLCSVGQFNYGYTFGSGTRLTVV.

There are many counts of this clonotype. V and J are TRBV27 and TRBJ1-2, with TRBD1 as a possible D gene (5 bases). Per the germline V gene, CDR1 is MNHEY and CDR2 is SMNVEV (reference sequence). Trimming shortened V by 6 bases and J by 7 bases, and 15 bases separated the two germline ends. The CDR3 runs 13 residues. CDR3: CASSRGHPGGYTF. CDR3 sequence (DNA): TGTGCCAGCAGCCGTGGACACCCCGGTGGCTACACCTTC.

The chain uses TRBV3-1 and TRBJ2-5; TRBD2 is a possible D gene (6 bases). The CDR3 loop spans 16 amino acids. The V gene lost 5 bases and the J gene lost 7 bases, with 23 bases spanning the gap. Germline loops: CDR1 LGHDT, CDR2 YNNKEL (reference sequence). The CDR3 DNA sequence: TGTGCCAGCAGCGGGAGGACGGCGTCGAACGCGGGGACCCAGTACTTC. This codes for CASSGRTASNAGTQYF.

V and J are TRBV4-3 and TRBJ2-5, with 11 bases lining up with TRBD1. The CDR3 is made up of 15 amino acids. Trimming at V came to 1 base and at J to 5 bases, leaving 3 bases not matched to a gene. CDR1 is LGHNA and CDR2 is YSLEER in the germline V gene. The chain's CDR3 is CASSQGDRGSETQYF. The CDR3 nucleotides are TGCGCCAGCAGCCAAGGGGACAGGGGGTCGGAGACCCAGTACTTC.

This clonotype occurred once. The J gene is TRBJ2-3, the V gene TRBV20-1, with 7 bases fitting TRBD1. CDR1 is DFQATT, CDR2 SNEGSKA, per germline (reference sequence). The trim removed 4 bases at V and 0 bases at J, leaving 7 bases unmatched. The CDR3 loop spans 15 amino acids. CDR3 loop: CSATTGTDSTDTQYF. In DNA, the CDR3 is TGCAGTGCTACTACAGGGACAGATAGCACAGATACGCAGTATTTT.

This clonotype has just a few counts. The chain has TRBV7-9 and TRBJ1-2; 7 nucleotides line up with TRBD1. The CDR3 loop spans 13 amino acids. V gave up 4 bases and J gave up 8 bases; unmatched junction bases: 7. Germline V gives CDR1 SEHNR, CDR2 FQNEAQ (reference sequence). The CDR3 nucleotides are TGTGCCAGCAGCTCCCAGACAGGGCGGGGCTACACCTTC. Translation gives CASSSQTGRGYTF.

The rearrangement joins TRBV20-1 to TRBJ2-5; 8 nucleotides match TRBD1. J was trimmed by 0 bases and V by 2 bases; bases with no gene match: 11. Germline CDR1 is DFQATT and CDR2 is SNEGSKA (reference sequence). This CDR3 is 17 amino acids long. The CDR3 coding sequence is TGCAGTGCTAGAAAGGACAGGGTAAGAGTGCACCAAGAGACCCAGTACTTC. Protein: CSARKDRVRVHQETQYF.

V and J are TRBV7-9 and TRBJ2-1, with a weak D call TRBD2 (7 bases). The CDR3 has 15 amino acids. V lost 6 bases and J lost 6, with 18 bases in between. CDR1 and CDR2 from the germline V gene are SEHNR and FQNEAQ (reference sequence). The CDR3 sequence is CASSSRGDYFNEQFF. The CDR3 DNA reads TGTGCCAGCAGTTCAAGGGGGGACTATTTCAATGAGCAGTTCTTC.

This clonotype was picked up many times. The J gene is TRBJ2-7, the V gene TRBV13; D remains ambiguous. The V gene's germline CDR1 is PRHDT and CDR2 FYEKMQ (reference sequence). This CDR3 has 13 residues. The ends were cut back, 5 bases at V and 0 bases at J, with 8 bases in the middle. Here the CDR3 reads CASSEPSSYEQYF. The CDR3 DNA sequence: TGTGCCAGCAGCGAACCTAGCTCCTACGAGCAGTACTTC.

Regarding this clonotype: At one end the junction does not follow the germline gene, possibly because of a read error. This chain connects TRBV5-8 to TRBJ2-1; perhaps TRBD1 as D (6 bases). Germline V CDR1 and CDR2: SGHTS, YDEGEE. The CDR3 runs 16 residues. The CDR3 DNA reads as TGTGCCAGCAGCTTCACAGGGACGAACTCCGACAATGAGCAGTTCTTC. Its protein product is CASSFTGTNSDNEQFF.

Only a few counts were recorded for this clonotype. V usage is TRBV7-9 and J usage is TRBJ2-3; D may be TRBD1 or TRBD2 (5 bases each). Trimming stripped 5 bases from V and 0 bases from J, with 15 bases between. Germline lookup yields CDR1 SEHNR and CDR2 FQNEAQ (reference sequence). The CDR3 sequence is 16 residues long. The CDR3 sequence is CASSLRNGGSTDTQYF. The CDR3 coding sequence is TGTGCCAGCAGCCTAAGAAATGGGGGAAGCACAGATACGCAGTATTTT.

The J gene is TRBJ2-3, the V gene TRBV9; maybe TRBD1 (5 bases). Germline CDR1 and CDR2: SGDLS and YYNGEE. The CDR3 loop spans 14 amino acids. The V and J ends lost 2 bases and 2 bases respectively, with 9 bases between them. The CDR3 reads CASSVDKHTDTQYF. The CDR3 bases are TGTGCCAGCAGCGTGGACAAGCACACAGATACGCAGTATTTT. Combining the CDR3 with reference TRBV9 and TRBJ2-3 gives the whole variable domain DSGVTQTPKHLITATGQRVTLRCSPRSGDLSVYWYQQSLDQGLQFLIQYYNGEERAKGNILERFSAQQFPDLHSELNLSSLELGDSALYFCASSVDKHTDTQYFGPGTRLTVL.

This chain uses TRBV9 with TRBJ2-1, with TRBD1 matching 7 bases. J was trimmed by 4 bases and V by 4 bases; bases with no gene match: 11. CDR1 is SGDLS and CDR2 is YYNGEE in the germline V gene. The length of the CDR3 is 16 residues. The CDR3 DNA is TGTGCCAGCAGCCCACCACAGGGGACGGTGTACAATGAGCAGTTCTTC. Protein: CASSPPQGTVYNEQFF.

The chain combines TRBV3-1 with TRBJ1-1, with unresolved D. CDR1 and CDR2 (germline): LGHDT, YNNKEL (reference sequence). CDR3 length: 15 residues. V lost 5 bases and J 1 base, leaving 14 bases between the germline ends. The CDR3 region is CASSVSPAWNTEAFF. The CDR3 DNA reads TGTGCCAGCAGCGTATCCCCCGCCTGGAACACTGAAGCTTTCTTT.

As to this clonotype: This may be a read error, as it is one base from a much larger clone. The genes are TRBV9 and TRBJ2-1; a weak D match, TRBD1 (5 bases). Judging by the DNA end, TRBJ2-7 fits better; the J call may be wrong. The CDR3 runs to 15 residues. Per germline, CDR1 SGDLS and CDR2 YYNGEE. CDR3 loop: CASSVDRSSHNEQYF. CDR3 sequence (DNA): TGTGCCAGCAGCGTAGACAGGAGCTCCCACAATGAGCAGTACTTC.

This clonotype has only a few counts. This sequence joins TRBV12-5 and TRBJ2-1, with 7 bases that match TRBD1. CDR3 length equals 14 residues. V was pared by 1 base and J by 5 bases, with 2 bases of the junction left unmatched. Per the germline V gene, CDR1 is LGHNT and CDR2 is FRNRAP. CDR3 DNA: TGTGCTAGTGGTTTGGCCGGGACAGACAATGAGCAGTTCTTC. Residues: CASGLAGTDNEQFF.

This chain joins TRBV12-3 or TRBV12-4 and TRBJ2-3; D is possibly TRBD2 (6 bases). With 4 bases removed from V and 6 bases from J, the gap between germline ends came to 17 bases. The CDR3 is 15 amino acids. CDR3 in amino acids: CASSCSRGPGDTQYF. CDR3 bases: TGTGCCAGCAGTTGTTCGCGGGGCCCTGGGGATACGCAGTATTTT.

This clonotype occurred once. The chain combines TRBV12-3 or TRBV12-4 with TRBJ2-1; 7 nucleotides match TRBD1. With the DNA end fitting TRBJ2-7 better, the J assignment may be wrong. The CDR3 sequence is 15 residues long. CDR3 nucleotide sequence: TGTGCCAGCAGCTACGACAGGGTAACCTACAATGAGCAGTACTTC. Residues: CASSYDRVTYNEQYF.

In the case of this clonotype: One end of the junction varies from germline; a read error may be responsible. The chain has TRBV9 and TRBJ2-1, with 8 bases that match TRBD2. CDR1 is SGDLS, CDR2 YYNGEE, per germline. This CDR3 is 15 amino acids long. The CDR3 DNA follows: TGTGTCAGCAGCGTAGATTTAGCGGGGTTTTCAGAGCAGTTCTTC. It translates to CVSSVDLAGFSEQFF.

This rearrangement joins TRBV6-1 to TRBJ2-5, with D perhaps given as TRBD1 or TRBD2 (6 bases each). The end of the DNA aligns better with TRBJ2-7, so the J call may be wrong. CDR3 size: 15 residues. The germline CDR1 and CDR2 sequences are MNHNS and SASEGT. The CDR3 is CASSEGWGAKDEQYF. In DNA, the CDR3 is TGTGCCAGCAGTGAAGGGTGGGGGGCCAAGGACGAGCAGTACTTC.

V is TRBV2 and J is TRBJ2-7; no clear D gene. V shed 7 bases and J shed 5 bases, with 12 bases lying between them. The CDR3 extends over 12 amino acids. Per germline, CDR1 SNHLY and CDR2 FYNNEI. The CDR3 nucleotides read TGTGCCAGCACGCAGGTGTTCAACGAGCAGTACTTC. Translation: CASTQVFNEQYF.

In regard to this clonotype: One end of the junction varies from germline; a read error may be responsible. The chain is built from TRBV6-2 or TRBV6-3 and TRBJ1-1; a possible D gene is TRBD1 (5 bases). Per germline, CDR1 MNHEY and CDR2 SVGEGT. This CDR3 contains 11 residues. The CDR3 coding sequence is TGTGCCAGCAGGGACAACAGTGAAGCTTTCTTT. It yields the protein CASRDNSEAFF.

V gene TRBV29-1 combines with J gene TRBJ1-2, with D maybe TRBD1 (5 bases). Germline V lookup: CDR1 SQVTM, CDR2 ANQGSEA. Trimming removed 6 bases at V and 7 bases at J, with 9 bases between. CDR3 length: 10 amino acids. CDR3 loop: CSVWTSGYTF. CDR3 nucleotides: TGCAGCGTATGGACATCTGGCTACACCTTC.

The J gene is TRBJ2-3, the V gene TRBV5-1; D uncertain. Trimming cost V 0 bases and J 5 bases, with 10 bases left between them. This CDR3 is 14 amino acids long. Germline CDR1 SGHRS, CDR2 YFSETQ. CDR3 sequence reads: CASSLVPKEDTQYF. In DNA form, the CDR3 reads TGCGCCAGCAGCTTGGTACCTAAGGAAGATACGCAGTATTTT. Based on the CDR3 plus reference TRBV5-1 and TRBJ2-3, the full variable domain is KAGVTQTPRYLIKTRGQQVTLSCSPISGHRSVSWYQQTPGQGLQFLFEYFSETQRNKGNFPGRFSGRQFSNSRSEMNVSTLELGDSALYLCASSLVPKEDTQYFGPGTRLTVL.